These 10 T cell receptor beta chains share one sample of origin, sequenced in a study of blood T cells in healthy people across ages. A J-beta primer mix and a sample-barcoded 5' primer were used in a second PCR of roughly 7 to 12 cycles. TCRdb re-called the 5' RACE reads with MiXCR, one entry per CDR3 protein. The table records approximately 800,000 distinct CDR3 sequences, about 62% of them present only once. The specimen sequenced was blood. These receptors were obtained from a man aged 25 to 45 in good health.

V usage is TRBV25-1 and J usage is TRBJ2-7; D ambiguous. The CDR3 has 13 amino acids. The germline CDR1 and CDR2 sequences are MGHDK and SYGVNS. Trimming took 3 bases from V and 5 from J, leaving 11 bases between them. CDR3 loop: CASSDQKVDEQYF. In DNA, the CDR3 is TGTGCCAGCAGTGATCAGAAAGTCGACGAGCAGTACTTC.

This chain uses TRBV7-2 with TRBJ2-1, with 8 bases matching TRBD1. CDR3 size: 17 residues. Germline V gene data show CDR1 as SGHTA and CDR2 as FQGNSA. The V and J ends lost 2 bases and 6 bases, in that order; junction bases with no gene match: 12. This CDR3 reads CASSLPRTGTHLNEQFF. The CDR3 DNA follows: TGTGCCAGCAGCTTACCGAGGACAGGGACCCACCTCAATGAGCAGTTCTTC.

The genes are TRBV29-1 and TRBJ2-4; D remains ambiguous. The end of the DNA is better explained by TRBJ2-5, so the J call may be wrong. CDR1 is SQVTM and CDR2 is ANQGSEA in the germline V gene. The CDR3 is 12 amino acids. The DNA for the CDR3 is TGCAGCGTTGAGTCTGCAAAAGAGACCCAGTACTTC. Amino acids: CSVESAKETQYF.

The chain combines TRBV6-2 or TRBV6-3 with TRBJ2-7; D may be TRBD2 (5 bases). V lost 5 bases, J lost 4 bases, and 12 bases lay in between. CDR3 size: 13 residues. Germline CDR1 reads MNHEY; CDR2 reads SVGEGT. The CDR3 sequence is CASSHGRDYEQYF. The CDR3 DNA reads as TGTGCCAGCAGTCACGGACGGGATTACGAGCAGTACTTC.

This rearrangement joins TRBV28 to TRBJ1-4, with 8 bases fitting TRBD1. V shed 5 bases, J shed 1 base, and the junction held 12 bases outside the gene matches. CDR3 size: 18 residues. The germline V gene has CDR1 MDHEN and CDR2 SYDVKM. The CDR3 nucleotides read TGTGCCAGCAGTCCCAGGACAGGGCGAAGGATAACTAATGAAAAACTGTTTTTT. Protein sequence: CASSPRTGRRITNEKLFF.

The chain is built from TRBV7-2 and TRBJ2-7, with 12 bases lining up with TRBD2. Trimming cost V 11 bases and J 0 bases; bases outside gene matches: 8. The CDR3 consists of 15 residues. Germline lookup yields CDR1 SGHTA and CDR2 FQGNSA. In DNA, the CDR3 is TGTGCCTCCACTAGCGGGAGGTTCCCCTCCTACGAGCAGTACTTC. It is translated as CASTSGRFPSYEQYF. The full variable domain, its missing parts supplied by reference TRBV7-2 and TRBJ2-7, is GAGVSQSPSNKVTEKGKDVELRCDPISGHTALYWYRQSLGQGLEFLIYFQGNSAPDKSGLPSDRFSAERTGGSVSTLTIQRTQQEDSAVYLCASTSGRFPSYEQYFGPGTRLTVT.

This clonotype has just a few counts. This sequence joins TRBV30 and TRBJ1-1; D is unclear. Germline V gene lookup returns CDR1 GTSNPN and CDR2 SVGIG (reference sequence). The V gene lost 0 bases and the J gene lost 8 bases, with 7 bases spanning the gap. The CDR3 totals 11 residues. CDR3 region: CAWSVGPEAFF. CDR3 nucleotide sequence: TGTGCCTGGAGTGTTGGACCGGAAGCTTTCTTT.

The rearrangement links TRBV28 to TRBJ1-6; tentative D call: TRBD1 (5 bases). Germline CDR1 reads MDHEN; CDR2 reads SYDVKM. V was trimmed by 5 bases and J by 4 bases, leaving 15 bases between them. The CDR3 runs to 16 residues. CDR3 protein: CASSPAGRGYNSPLHF. CDR3 DNA sequence: TGTGCCAGCAGTCCCGCAGGAAGGGGTTATAATTCACCCCTCCACTTT.

This clonotype was seen a handful of times. The rearrangement joins TRBV7-9 to TRBJ2-4, with a tentative D call TRBD1 (6 bases). The DNA end is a closer match to TRBJ2-7, so the J assignment may be wrong. The CDR3 is 14 amino acids. Germline CDR1 and CDR2: SEHNR and FQNEAQ (reference sequence). CDR3 coding DNA: TGTGCCAGCAGCTCAGGGGTCCCACTCTACGAGCAGTACTTC. Translated, it gives CASSSGVPLYEQYF.

This clonotype was picked up a small number of times. V is TRBV4-3 and J is TRBJ2-4, with 10 bases that match TRBD2. The end of the DNA is better explained by TRBJ2-7, so the J call may be wrong. CDR1 and CDR2 (germline): LGHNA, YSLEER. CDR3 size: 15 residues. The CDR3 here is CASSQLLAGFYEQYF. Here the CDR3 DNA reads TGCGCCAGCAGCCAACTACTAGCGGGGTTCTACGAGCAGTACTTC.